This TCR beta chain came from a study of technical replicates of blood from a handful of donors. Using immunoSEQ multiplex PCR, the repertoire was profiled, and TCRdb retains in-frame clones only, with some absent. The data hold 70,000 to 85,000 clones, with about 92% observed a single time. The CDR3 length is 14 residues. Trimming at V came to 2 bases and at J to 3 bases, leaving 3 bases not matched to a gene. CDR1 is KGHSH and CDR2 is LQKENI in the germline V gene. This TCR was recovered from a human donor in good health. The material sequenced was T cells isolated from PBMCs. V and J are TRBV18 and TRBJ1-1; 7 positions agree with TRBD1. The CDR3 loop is CASSPTGTDTEAFF. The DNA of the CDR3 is TGTGCCAGCTCACCAACAGGGACAGACACTGAAGCTTTCTTT.